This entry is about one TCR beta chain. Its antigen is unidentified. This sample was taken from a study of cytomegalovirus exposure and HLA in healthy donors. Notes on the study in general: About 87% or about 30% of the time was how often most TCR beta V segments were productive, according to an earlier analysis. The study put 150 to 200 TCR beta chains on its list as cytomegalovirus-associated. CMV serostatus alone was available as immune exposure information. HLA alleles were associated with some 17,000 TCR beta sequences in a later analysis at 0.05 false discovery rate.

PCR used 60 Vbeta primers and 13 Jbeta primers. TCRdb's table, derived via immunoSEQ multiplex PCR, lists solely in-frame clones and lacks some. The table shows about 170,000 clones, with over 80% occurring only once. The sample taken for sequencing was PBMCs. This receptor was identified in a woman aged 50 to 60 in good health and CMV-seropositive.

Here the CDR3 DNA reads TGTGCCAGCAGTTACTCGGAGGGATCGAGCTATGGCTACACCTTC. It specifies CASSYSEGSSYGYTF. The chain recombines TRBV6-5 with TRBJ1-2; D remains unclear. CDR3 length: 15 amino acids. From germline, CDR1 is MNHEY and CDR2 SVGAGI. The V end was cut by 0 bases, the J end by 4 bases, with 12 bases between.